The 19 T cell receptor beta chains reported below all come from one sample, sequenced in a study of control samples from healthy donors and cancer patients. Libraries were prepared by immunoSEQ multiplex PCR; TCRdb keeps only in-frame clonotypes and omits some of them. Here the sample spans approximately 150,000 clones, around 88% being singletons. Sequenced material: blood. The receptors derive from a man younger than 30 in good health.

As to this clone: The same CDR3 can be traced to other DNA sequences in this sample. This chain connects TRBV4-3 to TRBJ2-6, with 8 bases that match TRBD1. The V segment lost 0 bases and the J segment 0 bases; nucleotides outside the gene matches: 4. The CDR3 has 18 amino acids. The germline V gene has CDR1 LGHNA and CDR2 YSLEER. The CDR3 sequence is CASSQDPQGASGANVLTF. CDR3 nucleotides: TGCGCCAGCAGCCAAGATCCTCAGGGGGCCTCTGGGGCCAACGTCCTGACTTTC.

The rearrangement links TRBV11-3 to TRBJ1-1; the D gene is possibly TRBD1 (5 bases). V was shortened by 2 bases and J by 11 bases, with 15 bases between the two germline ends. The V gene's germline CDR1 is SGHNT and CDR2 YENEEA. This CDR3 has 13 amino acids. The CDR3 spells CASSLSRDGEAFF. The DNA of the CDR3 is TGTGCCAGCAGCTTATCCCGGGACGGAGAGGCTTTCTTT.

This clone was counted once. J is TRBJ2-7 and V is TRBV2, with TRBD1 matching over 8 bases. The CDR3 runs to 13 residues. With V trimmed by 3 bases and J by 2 bases, 0 bases remained unmatched. Germline V gene data show CDR1 as SNHLY and CDR2 as FYNNEI. The CDR3 reads CASSEDRAYEQYF. The CDR3 DNA is TGTGCCAGCAGTGAGGACAGGGCCTACGAGCAGTACTTC.

V gene TRBV9 combines with J gene TRBJ2-3; tentatively, D is TRBD1 (5 bases). Germline CDR1 SGDLS, CDR2 YYNGEE. The CDR3 has 14 residues. The V end was cut by 0 bases, the J end by 2 bases, with 7 bases between. CDR3 nucleotide sequence: TGTGCCAGCAGCGTAGTTGGACACACAGATACGCAGTATTTT. As protein: CASSVVGHTDTQYF.

The CDR3 here is CASSFSGGITNEKLFF. DNA for the CDR3: TGTGCCAGCAGCTTTTCCGGGGGCATAACTAATGAAAAACTGTTTTTT. The chain combines TRBV7-9 with TRBJ1-4; TRBD1 might be the D (6 bases). This CDR3 spans 16 amino acids. The germline V and J ends were trimmed by 3 bases and 1 base, with 12 bases remaining between them. Germline V gene sequence: CDR1 SEHNR, CDR2 FQNEAQ (reference sequence).

V is TRBV2 and J is TRBJ1-4; D remains ambiguous. The CDR3 sequence is 11 residues long. Trimming pared 10 bases from V and 3 bases from J, leaving 6 bases between. Germline assignment: CDR1 SNHLY and CDR2 FYNNEI. CDR3 nucleotides: TGTGCCACACTCGCTAATGAAAAACTGTTTTTT. It codes for CATLANEKLFF.

The chain has TRBV5-4 and TRBJ2-7; TRBD2 matches at 10 bases. CDR1 is SGHNT, CDR2 YYREEE, per germline (reference sequence). The CDR3 contains 14 residues. V lost 4 bases and J lost 5; bases outside the gene matches: 6. CDR3 sequence (DNA): TGTGCCAGCAGCCAAAAGCGGGGGGGCCACGAGCAGTACTTC. Translation: CASSQKRGGHEQYF.

V gene TRBV7-2 combines with J gene TRBJ1-6, with 10 bases fitting TRBD1. The CDR3 contains 14 residues. Germline values: CDR1 SGHTA, CDR2 FQGNSA. Germline trimming cut 5 bases from V and 10 bases from J; bases unmatched to any gene: 5. CDR3 sequence (DNA): TGTGCCAGCAGCGTCCGGGACAGGGGCTCACCCCTCCACTTT. This sequence encodes CASSVRDRGSPLHF. Looking up the rest from reference TRBV7-2 and TRBJ1-6 gives the full variable domain: GAGVSQSPSNKVTEKGKDVELRCDPISGHTALYWYRQSLGQGLEFLIYFQGNSAPDKSGLPSDRFSAERTGGSVSTLTIQRTQQEDSAVYLCASSVRDRGSPLHFGNGTRLTVT.

Details on this clone: A junction end diverges from the germline sequence, so it may reflect a read error. J is TRBJ2-3 and V is TRBV7-7; D remains unclear. The germline CDR1 and CDR2 sequences are SSHAT and FNYEAQ (reference sequence). This CDR3 contains 13 residues. As DNA, the CDR3 is TGTGCTAGCAGCTTAATCGTATCAGATACGCAGTATTTT. Translation: CASSLIVSDTQYF.

V gene TRBV6-4 combines with J gene TRBJ2-1, with TRBD2 matching 10 bases. Germline loops: CDR1 MRHNA, CDR2 SNTAGT. J lost 1 base, V lost 3 bases, and 12 bases had no gene match. This CDR3 has 19 residues. The CDR3 loop is CASSEFTSGARASYNEQFF. CDR3 nucleotides: TGTGCCAGCAGTGAATTCACTAGCGGGGCTAGAGCATCCTACAATGAGCAGTTCTTC.

The V gene is TRBV7-3, the J gene TRBJ1-1; D is unclear. V lost 1 base, J lost 4 bases, and 10 bases lay in between. The CDR3 extends over 14 amino acids. Germline CDR1 and CDR2: SGHTA and FQGTGA. CDR3 sequence reads: CASSLRSAGTEAFF. CDR3 DNA: TGTGCCAGCAGCTTAAGGTCGGCAGGCACTGAAGCTTTCTTT. The full variable domain, its missing parts supplied by reference TRBV7-3 and TRBJ1-1, is GAGVSQTPSNKVTEKGKYVELRCDPISGHTALYWYRQSLGQGPEFLIYFQGTGAADDSGLPNDRFFAVRPEGSVSTLKIQRTERGDSAVYLCASSLRSAGTEAFFGQGTRLTVV.

In its sample, this clone was seen many times. As DNA, the CDR3 is TGTGCCTGGAGTGCTGGACAGGGGGCGCCCGAGCAGTACTTC. Its protein is CAWSAGQGAPEQYF. The chain links TRBV30 to TRBJ2-7; the match to TRBD1 covers 11 bases. The CDR3 spans 14 residues. The trim removed 1 base at V and 6 bases at J, leaving 5 bases unmatched. Per germline, CDR1 GTSNPN and CDR2 SVGIG (reference sequence).

J is TRBJ2-1 and V is TRBV7-2, with 9 bases that match TRBD2. The CDR3 extends over 15 amino acids. Germline CDR1 is SGHTA and CDR2 is FQGNSA. V was clipped by 2 bases and J by 9 bases; unmatched bases: 8. The CDR3 spells CASSLSRGGHGEQFF. CDR3 nucleotide sequence: TGTGCCAGCAGCTTATCGCGGGGGGGTCATGGTGAGCAGTTCTTC.

The J gene is TRBJ2-6, the V gene TRBV7-2; D is perhaps TRBD2 (7 bases). This CDR3 has 17 amino acids. Trimming shortened V by 5 bases and J by 4 bases, and 18 bases separated the two germline ends. Germline-derived CDR1 and CDR2 are SGHTA and FQGNSA. The CDR3 here is CASSARRGAGGANVLTF. The CDR3 DNA is TGTGCCAGCAGCGCCCGCCGGGGGGCGGGAGGGGCCAACGTCCTGACTTTC.

The chain has TRBV7-9 and TRBJ1-1; D is uncertain. The CDR3 length is 11 residues. Germline-derived CDR1 and CDR2 are SEHNR and FQNEAQ (reference sequence). V was shortened by 9 bases and J by 1 base, with 6 bases between the two germline ends. The CDR3 coding sequence is TGTGCCAGTTGCGGGAACACTGAAGCTTTCTTT. This sequence encodes CASCGNTEAFF.

This clone was counted once. This sequence joins TRBV11-2 and TRBJ2-2, with a possible D match to TRBD2 (7 bases). This CDR3 spans 17 amino acids. Germline lookup yields CDR1 SGHAT and CDR2 FQNNGV. Deletions cut 0 bases from V and 0 bases from J, with 11 bases between. The CDR3 nucleotides read TGTGCCAGCAGCTTAGACCCGGGGGGCGCGAACACCGGGGAGCTGTTTTTT. Translated: CASSLDPGGANTGELFF. The variable domain in full, with the rest retrieved from reference TRBV11-2 and TRBJ2-2, is EAGVAQSPRYKIIEKRQSVAFWCNPISGHATLYWYQQILGQGPKLLIQFQNNGVVDDSQLPKDRFSAERLKGVDSTLKIQPAKLEDSAVYLCASSLDPGGANTGELFFGEGSRLTVL.

The V gene is TRBV7-2, the J gene TRBJ1-1; 7 bases fit TRBD1. The CDR3 has 14 residues. The germline CDR1 and CDR2 sequences are SGHTA and FQGNSA. Trimming cost V 4 bases and J 3 bases; bases outside gene matches: 5. CDR3 amino acids: CASSSRGRDTEAFF. DNA for the CDR3: TGTGCCAGCAGCTCAAGGGGGCGAGACACTGAAGCTTTCTTT.

This chain joins TRBV19 and TRBJ2-1; perhaps TRBD1 as D (7 bases). Per germline, CDR1 LNHDA and CDR2 SQIVND (reference sequence). V lost 5 bases to trimming and J lost 4 bases, with 15 bases between them. This CDR3 is built from 15 residues. CDR3 DNA: TGTGCCAGTAGTCCCGCGGGACAGACTTACAATGAGCAGTTCTTC. Protein product: CASSPAGQTYNEQFF.

The rearrangement uses TRBV7-3 and TRBJ2-3; D may be TRBD2 (5 bases). The CDR3 has 14 amino acids. V shed 0 bases and J shed 3 bases, with 7 bases lying between them. Germline lookup yields CDR1 SGHTA and CDR2 FQGTGA. CDR3 DNA sequence: TGTGCCAGCAGCTTAACACTAGAAACAGATACGCAGTATTTT. Encoded protein: CASSLTLETDTQYF.